The 14 T cell receptor beta chains below all came from one sample that was sequenced in a study of cytomegalovirus exposure and HLA in healthy donors. With 60 Vbeta and 13 Jbeta primers, the PCR was carried out. Here immunoSEQ multiplex PCR was the method, and the copy in TCRdb shows in-frame clones only, minus some. Of around 100,000 clones in the sample, less than 80% were seen once. Sequencing input: PBMCs. The receptors originated from a man in his thirties or forties in good health and CMV-seropositive.

J is TRBJ1-2 and V is TRBV6-5, with 8 positions matching TRBD1. V was pared by 5 bases and J by 4 bases, with 9 bases of the junction left unmatched. This CDR3 is 15 amino acids long. Germline values: CDR1 MNHEY, CDR2 SVGAGI. CDR3 sequence (DNA): TGTGCCAGCAGTCCATCGACAGGGGACCTCTATGGCTACACCTTC. Its translation is CASSPSTGDLYGYTF.

In its sample, this clone was seen once. DNA for the CDR3: TGTGCCAGCAGTTACGGGACTAGCGAAGATACGCAGTATTTT. It encodes CASSYGTSEDTQYF. The rearrangement uses TRBV6-6 and TRBJ2-3, with 10 bases matching TRBD2. CDR3 length: 14 amino acids. The germline CDR1 and CDR2 sequences are MNHNY and SVGAGI (reference sequence). With 2 bases clipped from V and 5 bases from J, the junction kept 1 base outside the gene matches.

DNA of the CDR3: TGTGCCAGTAGCCAGGGGAACACTGAAGCTTTCTTT. It codes for CASSQGNTEAFF. This sequence joins TRBV19 and TRBJ1-1; weak D call: TRBD1 (5 bases). This CDR3 comprises 12 residues. V was shortened by 6 bases and J by 1 base, with 6 bases between the two germline ends. Germline V CDR1 and CDR2: LNHDA, SQIVND (reference sequence).

The V call is TRBV4-1, the J call TRBJ1-5; no clear D gene. CDR3 length: 15 amino acids. The germline V and J ends were trimmed by 0 bases and 3 bases, with 9 bases remaining between them. In germline, CDR1 is MGHRA, CDR2 YSYEKL. The CDR3 bases are TGCGCCAGCAGCCAAGATTCGTCTAACAATCAGCCCCAGCATTTT. Translating gives CASSQDSSNNQPQHF.

The chain has TRBV10-1 and TRBJ2-7; 7 nucleotides align to TRBD1. Per the germline V gene, CDR1 is WNHNN and CDR2 is SYGVQD (reference sequence). The junction had 9 bases not matched to a gene; V was cut back by 3 bases and J by 4 bases. The CDR3 has 15 residues. CDR3 DNA sequence: TGCGCCAGCAGTGATGGACAGGTGTCGGGATACGAGCAGTACTTC. As protein: CASSDGQVSGYEQYF.

Details on this clone: The junction departs from germline at one end; a sequencing error may be responsible. The rearrangement links TRBV7-8 to TRBJ1-4, with unresolved D. This CDR3 spans 15 amino acids. Germline V lookup: CDR1 SGHVS, CDR2 FQNEAQ. CDR3 in DNA: TGTGCCGGCAGCTCTCTCGGCTGGGCCAAGGAAAAACTGTTTTTT. Amino acids: CAGSSLGWAKEKLFF.

The gene calls are TRBV7-6 and TRBJ2-7, with 12 bases matching TRBD1. Germline values: CDR1 SGHVS, CDR2 FNYEAQ. V was pared by 5 bases and J by 3 bases, with 8 bases of the junction left unmatched. The CDR3 totals 16 residues. DNA for the CDR3: TGTGCCAGCAGCGTCGGGACAGGGGGCCTACACTACGAGCAGTACTTC. This sequence encodes CASSVGTGGLHYEQYF. Using reference TRBV7-6 and TRBJ2-7 for the parts outside the CDR3, the full variable domain is GAGVSQSPRYKVTKRGQDVALRCDPISGHVSLYWYRQALGQGPEFLTYFNYEAQQDKSGLPNDRFSAERPEGSISTLTIQRTEQRDSAMYRCASSVGTGGLHYEQYFGPGTRLTVT.

This clone was observed a single time. An end of the junction does not agree with germline; a read error may underlie this. The chain's CDR3 is CASSFAGTGVEEQFF. CDR3 nucleotide sequence: TGTGCTAGCAGCTTCGCCGGGACAGGGGTAGAGGAGCAGTTCTTC. The chain is built from TRBV7-7 and TRBJ2-1, with TRBD1 matching 10 bases. Germline CDR1 SSHAT, CDR2 FNYEAQ (reference sequence). CDR3 length: 15 amino acids.

This clone has just a few counts. The CDR3 protein is CASSIAQAFPEQYF. DNA of the CDR3: TGTGCCAGTAGTATCGCGCAGGCCTTCCCCGAGCAGTACTTC. The chain links TRBV19 to TRBJ2-7, with D uncertain. Per the germline V gene, CDR1 is LNHDA and CDR2 is SQIVND (reference sequence). V was clipped by 3 bases and J by 6 bases, with 15 bases between them. The CDR3 has 14 residues. Full variable domain (remainder filled in from reference TRBV19 and TRBJ2-7): DGGITQSPKYLFRKEGQNVTLSCEQNLNHDAMYWYRQDPGQGLRLIYYSQIVNDFQKGDIAEGYSVSREKKESFPLTVTSAQKNPTAFYLCASSIAQAFPEQYFGPGTRLTVT.

The chain carries TRBV12-5 and TRBJ2-7, with TRBD1 identical over 7 bases. The CDR3 sequence is 14 residues long. Germline loops: CDR1 LGHNT, CDR2 FRNRAP. The junction had 4 bases not matched to a gene; V was cut back by 5 bases and J by 0 bases. This chain's CDR3 is CASGRGQGSYEQYF. In nucleotides, the CDR3 is TGTGCTAGTGGTAGGGGGCAGGGCTCCTACGAGCAGTACTTC.

This chain links TRBV5-6 with TRBJ1-5; no clear D gene. The germline V gene has CDR1 SGHDT and CDR2 YYEEEE. CDR3 length: 16 amino acids. Trimming took off 3 bases at V and 3 bases at J, with 16 bases between the two ends. The CDR3 protein is CASSYNEGANNQPQHF. DNA of the CDR3: TGTGCCAGCAGCTATAACGAGGGTGCGAACAATCAGCCCCAGCATTTT.

This rearrangement joins TRBV20-1 to TRBJ2-7, with TRBD1 identical over 7 bases. The CDR3 contains 11 residues. CDR1 is DFQATT and CDR2 is SNEGSKA in the germline V gene (reference sequence). The V gene end was trimmed by 6 bases and the J gene end by 7 bases; junction bases not matched to a gene: 6. CDR3 sequence (DNA): TGCAGTGCGGAAACAGGGGAAGAGCAGTACTTC. Translating gives CSAETGEEQYF.

This clone was picked up one time. The rearrangement joins TRBV4-1 to TRBJ2-7; 10 bases line up with TRBD1. V shed 5 bases and J 4 bases; nucleotides not matched to a gene: 5. Germline assignment: CDR1 MGHRA and CDR2 YSYEKL. This CDR3 is built from 14 residues. The CDR3 DNA sequence: TGCGCCAGCAGCATCCGGGACAGGGGTTACGAGCAGTACTTC. Its protein is CASSIRDRGYEQYF.

The gene calls are TRBV5-5 and TRBJ1-6; TRBD1 is a possible D gene (6 bases). Germline CDR1 SGHKS, CDR2 YYEKEE (reference sequence). Deletions cut 4 bases from V and 7 bases from J, with 12 bases between. There are 14 residues in the CDR3. This CDR3 is CASSPGTPNSPLHF. The CDR3, as DNA: TGTGCCAGCAGCCCCGGGACACCGAATTCACCCCTCCACTTT.